This TCR beta chain was recorded in a study of T-cell reconstitution after alpha-beta-depleted transplantation in children (dated by TCRdb to about 2016). Study-wide context: The study quantitatively tracked T-cell immune reconstitution after TCRalphabeta/CD19-depleted allogeneic hematopoietic cell transplantation in children using TCR repertoire profiling.

The receptor library was made with PCR. The data were produced on an Illumina HiSeq 2500. To normalize quantification of the TCRbeta repertoire, the TCR libraries were built with molecular barcoding that relied on unique molecular identifiers. Starting from the raw public reads, TCRdb applied fastp trimming at Q25, assembled clones with MiXCR and retained in-frame beta chains. Each entry merges the rows of one CDR3 protein and shows their most common DNA and genes. Present in this sample are over 400,000 distinct CDR3 sequences, around 12% of which were seen just once. The biggest ten clones account for around 5.6% of the sample. In the case of this clonotype: Which antigen it targets is not known. Base qualities are missing; no much larger clone stands one base away.

From the cysteine through the phenylalanine, the CDR3 covers 16 amino acids. The DNA shown is the 48-base CDR3, in frame from base 1. Compared with germline, V lacks 5 bases and J lacks 2 bases; bases without a gene match: 10. For CDR1 and CDR2, the germline V gene lists MDHEN and SYDVKM. Sequenced here: PBMCs from the stem cell graft donor, sampled from the stem cell graft. This sequence was found in a human donor who donated a stem cell graft to a child with combined immunodeficiency. The chain employs TRBV28 and TRBJ1-2, with 8 central nucleotides matching TRBD1. The nucleotide sequence reads TGTGCCAGCAGTAGCCTAGGACAGGGAGGAAACTATGGCTACACCTTC. This yields the protein CASSSLGQGGNYGYTF.